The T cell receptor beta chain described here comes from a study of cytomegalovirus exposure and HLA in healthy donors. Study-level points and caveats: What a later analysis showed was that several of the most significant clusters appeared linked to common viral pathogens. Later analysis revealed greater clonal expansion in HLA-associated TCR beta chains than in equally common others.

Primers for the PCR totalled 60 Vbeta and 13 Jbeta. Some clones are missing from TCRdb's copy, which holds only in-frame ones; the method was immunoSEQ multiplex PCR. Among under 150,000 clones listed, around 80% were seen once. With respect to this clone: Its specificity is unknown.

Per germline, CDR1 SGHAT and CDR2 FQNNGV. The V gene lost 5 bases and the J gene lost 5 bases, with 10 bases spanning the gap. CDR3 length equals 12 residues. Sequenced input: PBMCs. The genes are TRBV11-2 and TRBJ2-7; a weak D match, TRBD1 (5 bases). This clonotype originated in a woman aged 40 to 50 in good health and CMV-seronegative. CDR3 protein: CASSAVGDEQYF. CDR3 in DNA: TGTGCCAGCAGCGCGGTAGGGGACGAGCAGTACTTC. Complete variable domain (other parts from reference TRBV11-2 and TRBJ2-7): EAGVAQSPRYKIIEKRQSVAFWCNPISGHATLYWYQQILGQGPKLLIQFQNNGVVDDSQLPKDRFSAERLKGVDSTLKIQPAKLEDSAVYLCASSAVGDEQYFGPGTRLTVT.